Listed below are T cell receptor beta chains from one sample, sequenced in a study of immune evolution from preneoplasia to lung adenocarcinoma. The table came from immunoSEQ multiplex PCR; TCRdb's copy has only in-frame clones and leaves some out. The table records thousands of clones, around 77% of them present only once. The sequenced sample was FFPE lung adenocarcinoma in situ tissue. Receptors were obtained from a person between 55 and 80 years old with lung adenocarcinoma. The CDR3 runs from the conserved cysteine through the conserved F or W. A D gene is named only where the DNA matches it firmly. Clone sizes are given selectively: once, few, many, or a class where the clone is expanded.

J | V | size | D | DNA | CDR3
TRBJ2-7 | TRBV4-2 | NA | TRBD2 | TGTGCCAGCAGCCAAGATATGCGCGGGGGGCTAAGCTCCTACGAGCAGTGCTTC | CASSQDMRGGLSSYEQCF
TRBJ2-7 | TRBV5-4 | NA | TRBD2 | TGTGCCAGCAGCCTCCAAAGCGGGGTATACGAGCAGTACTTC | CASSLQSGVYEQYF
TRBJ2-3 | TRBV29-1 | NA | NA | TGCAGCGTTGGGATCCCCCTCACAGTCACAGATACGCAGTATTTT | CSVGIPLTVTDTQYF
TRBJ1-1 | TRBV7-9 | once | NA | TGTGCCAGCAGCTTAGAAGCCCTGAACACTGAAGCTTTCTTT | CASSLEALNTEAFF
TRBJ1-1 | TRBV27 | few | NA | TGTGCCAGCGGTACTCGGGCTTTGAACACTGAAGCTTTCTTT | CASGTRALNTEAFF
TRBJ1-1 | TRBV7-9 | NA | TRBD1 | TGTGCCAGCCATCCCCCAGGGGGGGTGAACACTGAAGCTTTCTTT | CASHPPGGVNTEAFF